This T cell receptor (beta chain) was recorded in a study of blood T cell repertoires in COVID-19. Background on the study: Samples taken during acute and convalescent COVID-19 were collected in the United States, Italy and Spain.

The germline V and J ends were trimmed by 6 bases and 5 bases, with 17 bases remaining between them. The CDR3 loop spans 14 amino acids. CDR1 SGHDT and CDR2 YYEEEE come from the germline V gene. Under the authors' procedure: Estimated nucleated cell counts came from reference gene primer amplification. The protocol was immunoSEQ multiplex PCR, while the TCRdb copy is restricted to in-frame clones and leaves out a portion. For V, J and clone size, that table is used; D and trimming come from the DNA. This table has 300,000 to 400,000 clones, under 90% appearing once. Clinical history reported by participants formed the basis on which cohorts were assigned. Cohort 3 recovery required two negative PCRs, clearance, or symptom resolution.

The receptor comes from a man in his sixties who had recovered from COVID-19. The chain carries TRBV5-6 and TRBJ1-2; no firm D call. The sample comprised PBMCs or T cells enriched from blood (not recorded which). The CDR3 region has the DNA TGTGCCAGCATACCCCCCGGGGTAGGTTATGGCTACACCTTC. It codes for CASIPPGVGYGYTF.